This T cell receptor (beta chain) was recovered during a study of shared clonotypes between healthy human individuals. The wider study: Every donor yielded three CD4 naive, three CD4 memory, two CD8 naive and one CD8 memory plate.

V trimming: 10 bases; J trimming: 0 bases; junction bases outside the gene matches: 9. The CDR3 is 15 amino acids. Per germline, CDR1 WNHNN and CDR2 SYGVQD (reference sequence). Regarding this clone: Antigen unknown.

Study conclusions and caveats: Only blood was sampled, and tissue TCR repertoires likely differ from blood ones.

Some clones are missing from TCRdb's copy, which holds only in-frame ones; the method was immunoSEQ multiplex PCR. This repertoire shows about a million clones, over 60% found once; its top ten account for around 1.5%. Sequencing used memory CD4+ T cells sorted from blood. Documented subset: CD45RA-negative fraction. This clonotype originated in a man aged 18-30 years in good health. This rearrangement joins TRBV10-1 to TRBJ2-3; 8 nucleotides line up with TRBD2. The chain's CDR3 is CATRLAGGSTDTQYF. DNA of the CDR3: TGCGCCACCAGGTTGGCGGGGGGAAGCACAGATACGCAGTATTTT.